The 7 T cell receptor beta chains below come from one sample, sequenced in a study of a mutant IDH1 vaccine in newly diagnosed glioma (dated by TCRdb to the early 2020s). The meaning of the sample's time point label: week 5, during vaccination. A 20-mer mutant IDH1 peptide at 300 micrograms in Montanide made up each vaccine dose, which was injected subcutaneously together with topical imiquimod. The library was obtained by the immunoSEQ multiplex PCR assay. The immuneACCESS repertoire file appears here via TCRdb, limited to in-frame rearrangements. These files lack a portion of the clones; in checked studies, under half of the deficit traces to unresolved V genes, and the cause of the others is not known. This sample is represented by 50,000 to 65,000 clones; approximately 81% of them were singletons. The ten largest clonotypes hold approximately 3.6% of the sample. These receptors are not linked to any known antigen.

Here the sequenced sample was PBMCs, taken from a glioma patient whose treatment included an IDH1 peptide vaccine. These receptors were collected from a man aged 25-45 years with glioma.

The chain combines TRBV7-9 with TRBJ2-3; the D is unclear. This CDR3 is 14 amino acids long. V dropped 3 bases and J dropped 1 base, with 8 bases sitting between them. Germline CDR1 is SEHNR and CDR2 is FQNEAQ (reference sequence). CDR3 protein: CASSFPRGTDTQYF. The CDR3 region has the DNA TGTGCCAGCAGCTTCCCCCGGGGCACAGATACGCAGTATTTT.

In regard to this clone: One junction end disagrees with the germline gene, perhaps due to a read error. V and J are TRBV5-1 and TRBJ1-5, with D hard to call. The germline gives CDR1 SGHRS, CDR2 YFSETQ. This CDR3 has 14 amino acids. The CDR3 DNA follows: TGTGCCAGCAGCTTGTTAGAACGCAATCAGCCCCAGCATTTT. Protein: CASSLLERNQPQHF.

The J gene is TRBJ2-2, the V gene TRBV5-1; 8 bases agree with TRBD1. The germline gives CDR1 SGHRS, CDR2 YFSETQ. This CDR3 has 18 residues. Trimming took 4 bases from V and 2 from J; bases not matched to a gene: 13. The CDR3 is CASSGLQWTGTNTGELFF. DNA of the CDR3: TGCGCCAGCAGCGGCCTTCAGTGGACAGGGACTAACACCGGGGAGCTGTTTTTT.

The V gene is TRBV27, the J gene TRBJ2-2; D remains unclear. CDR3 length: 15 amino acids. CDR1 is MNHEY, CDR2 SMNVEV, per germline (reference sequence). V lost 2 bases, J lost 0 bases, and 7 bases lay in between. CDR3 region: CASSLLTTNTGELFF. The CDR3 region has the DNA TGTGCCAGCAGTTTACTGACAACGAACACCGGGGAGCTGTTTTTT.

V gene TRBV5-1 combines with J gene TRBJ2-2; D is possibly TRBD1 (5 bases). From germline, CDR1 is SGHRS and CDR2 YFSETQ. This CDR3 region has 14 residues. The V end lost 1 base, the J end lost 5 bases, and 9 bases lay between the germline ends. The CDR3 here is CASSLQGGTGELFF. In DNA, the CDR3 is TGCGCCAGCAGCTTGCAGGGTGGGACCGGGGAGCTGTTTTTT.

This clone has more than one count but fewer than ten. The chain has TRBV5-1 and TRBJ1-1, with D possibly matching TRBD1 (6 bases). V was trimmed by 5 bases and J by 6 bases, leaving 14 bases between them. Germline V CDR1 and CDR2: SGHRS, YFSETQ. The CDR3 extends over 13 amino acids. CDR3 residues: CASRYNTGSEAFF. The CDR3 DNA is TGCGCCAGCAGGTATAATACAGGGTCTGAAGCTTTCTTT.

The chain has TRBV14 and TRBJ2-2, with D uncertain. The CDR3 has 15 amino acids. V was clipped by 4 bases and J by 9 bases, with 18 bases between them. Germline CDR1 reads SGHDN; CDR2 reads FVKESK. The CDR3 DNA reads TGTGCCAGCAGCCCTATGGTCGACCTGGTCCGGGAGCTGTTTTTT. It yields the protein CASSPMVDLVRELFF.